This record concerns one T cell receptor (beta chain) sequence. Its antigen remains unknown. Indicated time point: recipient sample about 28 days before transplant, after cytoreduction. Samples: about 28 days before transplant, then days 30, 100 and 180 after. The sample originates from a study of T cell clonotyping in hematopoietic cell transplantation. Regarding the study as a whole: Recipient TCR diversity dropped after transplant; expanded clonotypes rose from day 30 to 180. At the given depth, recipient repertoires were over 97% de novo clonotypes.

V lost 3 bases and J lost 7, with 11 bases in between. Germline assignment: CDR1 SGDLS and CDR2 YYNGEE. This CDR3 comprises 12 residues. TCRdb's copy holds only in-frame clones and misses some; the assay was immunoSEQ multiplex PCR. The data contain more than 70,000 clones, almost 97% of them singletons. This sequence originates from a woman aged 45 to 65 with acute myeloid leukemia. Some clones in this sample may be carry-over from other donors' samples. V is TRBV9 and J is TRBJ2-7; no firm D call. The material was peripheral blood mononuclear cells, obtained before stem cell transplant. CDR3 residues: CASSAPSAEQYF. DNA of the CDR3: TGTGCCAGCAGCGCCCCGAGTGCAGAGCAGTACTTC.